The sequence of this TCR beta chain was determined in a study of T cell repertoires in breast cancer. Study overall: Tumors, lymph nodes and blood came from breast cancer patients, plus healthy blood. Regarding the study as a whole: Seven or more patient tumors shared around 19 TCR pairs rarely seen in control blood.

CDR1 SNHLY and CDR2 FYNNEI come from the germline V gene. Germline trimming cut 6 bases from V and 6 bases from J; bases unmatched to any gene: 8. The CDR3 contains 14 residues. With regard to this clonotype: What it binds is unknown.

Blocking oligonucleotides added to a second nested PCR suppressed unpaired genes. TCRdb re-analysed the emulsion pairing reads in MiXCR, keeping a single row per CDR3 protein. The table lists around 43,000 distinct CDR3 sequences, over 40% of them singletons. Primers covering all TCR V genes were used in emulsion RT-PCR on CD8+ T cells. The material sequenced was CD8+ T cells. This receptor was obtained from a pool of human donors with breast cancer or a healthy control (not recorded which). The chain is built from TRBV2 and TRBJ2-7, with 10 bases lining up with TRBD2. This chain's CDR3 is CASRATSGYGEQYF. The CDR3 region has the DNA TGTGCCAGCAGAGCGACTAGCGGGTACGGCGAGCAGTACTTC.